Below, 22 T cell receptor beta chains from the same sample are listed, as sequenced in a study of blood T cell repertoires in COVID-19. Generated by immunoSEQ multiplex PCR, the TCRdb table keeps only in-frame clones and is missing some. Here the sample spans more than 150,000 clones, 80% to 85% being singletons. Sample: PBMCs or T cells enriched from blood (not recorded which). All receptors come from a woman in her forties or fifties who had recovered from COVID-19.

The chain employs TRBV4-1 and TRBJ2-1; D gene uncertain. Germline loops: CDR1 MGHRA, CDR2 YSYEKL. V lost 2 bases and J lost 5, with 10 bases in between. This CDR3 comprises 14 residues. The chain's CDR3 is CASSQPSVNNEQFF. CDR3 bases: TGCGCCAGCAGCCAACCGTCAGTTAACAATGAGCAGTTCTTC.

The J gene is TRBJ2-5, the V gene TRBV18; 12 bases line up with TRBD1. After removal of 3 bases from V and 5 bases from J, the junction contained 4 bases not matched to a gene. CDR3 length: 15 amino acids. Germline V gene lookup returns CDR1 KGHSH and CDR2 LQKENI. CDR3 DNA: TGTGCCAGCTCACCGGGACAGGGGGCTGCCGAGACCCAGTACTTC. The encoded protein is CASSPGQGAAETQYF.

The chain couples TRBV5-6 to TRBJ1-1; D is ambiguous. The length of the CDR3 is 12 residues. The germline CDR1 and CDR2 sequences are SGHDT and YYEEEE. V gave up 1 base and J gave up 10 bases, with 11 bases separating them. The DNA for the CDR3 is TGTGCCAGCAGCTTGAGGAACACGGGAGCTTTCTTT. Amino acid sequence: CASSLRNTGAFF.

This sequence joins TRBV2 and TRBJ2-5; D remains unclear. V was pared by 6 bases and J by 5 bases, with 19 bases between. CDR1 is SNHLY, CDR2 FYNNEI, per germline. The CDR3 totals 15 residues. The CDR3 loop reads CASSPTPYRDETQYF. The CDR3 DNA is TGTGCCAGCAGCCCTACTCCCTATAGAGATGAGACCCAGTACTTC.

The genes are TRBV5-6 and TRBJ1-2, with D tentatively TRBD1 (5 bases). The CDR3 is made up of 13 amino acids. CDR1 is SGHDT and CDR2 is YYEEEE in the germline V gene. V lost 2 bases and J 4 bases, leaving 9 bases between the germline ends. CDR3 sequence: CASSLQVLYGYTF. CDR3 sequence (DNA): TGTGCCAGCAGCTTACAGGTGCTCTATGGCTACACCTTC.

The chain has TRBV7-9 and TRBJ1-1; D is unclear. In germline, CDR1 is SEHNR, CDR2 FQNEAQ (reference sequence). The CDR3 consists of 14 residues. The V end lost 2 bases, the J end lost 0 bases, and 7 bases lay between the germline ends. The CDR3 DNA sequence: TGTGCCAGCAGCTTATTCGGGGTGAACACTGAAGCTTTCTTT. Encoded protein: CASSLFGVNTEAFF.

The V gene is TRBV6-5, the J gene TRBJ1-3, with D uncertain. This CDR3 has 14 amino acids. Germline V gene lookup returns CDR1 MNHEY and CDR2 SVGAGI. V was pared by 4 bases and J by 4 bases, with 11 bases between. The CDR3 DNA is TGTGCCAGCAGTTCGGAGAGCAAGGGAAACACCATATATTTT. Its protein is CASSSESKGNTIYF.

The J gene is TRBJ2-3, the V gene TRBV18, with TRBD1 identical over 7 bases. The CDR3 is 16 amino acids. Trimming took 2 bases from V and 2 from J; bases not matched to a gene: 7. In germline, CDR1 is KGHSH, CDR2 LQKENI. The CDR3 sequence is CASSPFPGQITDTQYF. Here the CDR3 DNA reads TGTGCCAGCTCACCATTTCCGGGACAGATCACAGATACGCAGTATTTT.

The chain employs TRBV7-2 and TRBJ2-2; 13 nucleotides align to TRBD2. V dropped 3 bases and J dropped 4; count of bases not matched to a gene: 11. The CDR3 runs to 19 residues. Germline CDR1 is SGHTA and CDR2 is FQGNSA. CDR3 DNA sequence: TGTGCCAGCAGCTTGGGGGGTCCGGGACTAGCGGGGAGCACCGGGGAGCTGTTTTTT. This gives the protein CASSLGGPGLAGSTGELFF.

The V gene is TRBV6-5, the J gene TRBJ2-7, with TRBD1 as a possible D gene (6 bases). The V and J ends lost 2 bases and 0 bases respectively, with 11 bases between them. This CDR3 spans 15 amino acids. Per the germline V gene, CDR1 is MNHEY and CDR2 is SVGAGI. The CDR3 loop is CASSYRPDSSYEQYF. The DNA for the CDR3 is TGTGCCAGCAGTTACCGGCCGGACAGCTCCTACGAGCAGTACTTC.

The chain joins TRBV3-1 (or the pseudogene TRBV3-2) to TRBJ1-2; TRBD1 matches at 9 bases. Germline V gives CDR1 LGHDT, CDR2 YNNKEL (reference sequence). This CDR3 is 16 amino acids long. With 3 bases clipped from V and 8 bases from J, the junction kept 13 bases outside the gene matches. CDR3 sequence reads: CASSHLGTGHPLGYTF. The CDR3 DNA follows: TGTGCCAGCAGCCACTTGGGGACAGGGCATCCGTTGGGCTACACCTTC.

There are a few counts of this clone. The chain uses TRBV5-8 and TRBJ1-2; D is undetermined. CDR1 is SGHTS, CDR2 YDEGEE, per germline. This CDR3 has 13 residues. Trimming stripped 0 bases from V and 7 bases from J, with 10 bases between. The CDR3 spells CASSLVQESGYTF. In nucleotides, the CDR3 is TGTGCCAGCAGCTTGGTCCAGGAATCTGGCTACACCTTC.

V gene TRBV11-2 combines with J gene TRBJ2-7, with a possible D match to TRBD1 (6 bases). V was clipped by 7 bases and J by 2 bases, with 18 bases between them. The CDR3 loop spans 15 amino acids. Germline CDR1 SGHAT, CDR2 FQNNGV. The CDR3, as DNA: TGTGCCAGCAACGCCCGGGACACACTTGCCTACGAGCAGTACTTC. This encodes CASNARDTLAYEQYF.

J is TRBJ2-5 and V is TRBV7-8; the D gene is possibly TRBD2 (7 bases). V shed 6 bases and J shed 5 bases, with 16 bases lying between them. Germline V gene lookup returns CDR1 SGHVS and CDR2 FQNEAQ. There are 14 residues in the CDR3. CDR3 loop: CASSFRPGGETQYF. CDR3 DNA sequence: TGTGCCAGCAGTTTTCGCCCGGGGGGCGAGACCCAGTACTTC.

V gene TRBV4-2 combines with J gene TRBJ2-7, with 8 bases identical to TRBD2. The CDR3 contains 16 residues. V shed 3 bases and J 5 bases; nucleotides not matched to a gene: 12. Germline V gene lookup returns CDR1 LGHNA and CDR2 YNFKEQ. DNA for the CDR3: TGTGCCAGCAGCCATGAACCCGGGACTAGGGCCCACGAGCAGTACTTC. This encodes CASSHEPGTRAHEQYF.

This chain connects TRBV29-1 to TRBJ2-5, with D possibly matching TRBD2 (5 bases). Trimming left V 4 bases short and J 2 bases short, with 14 bases between. This CDR3 is built from 14 residues. Germline V lookup: CDR1 SQVTM, CDR2 ANQGSEA. The CDR3 is CSVGGWGYQETQYF. The CDR3, as DNA: TGCAGCGTTGGAGGGTGGGGATATCAAGAGACCCAGTACTTC.

The sample holds one count of this clone. A much larger clonotype is one base distant, so this may be a read error. The gene calls are TRBV5-1 and TRBJ2-5, with TRBD1 matching 11 bases. The CDR3 runs 14 residues. V trimming: 2 bases; J trimming: 4 bases; junction bases outside the gene matches: 1. The germline gives CDR1 SGHRS, CDR2 YFSETQ. Here the CDR3 reads CASSFGTGGETQYF. CDR3 nucleotides: TGCGCCAGCAGCTTCGGGACAGGGGGAGAGACCCAGTACTTC.

This chain links TRBV10-3 with TRBJ2-3; weak D call: TRBD1 (6 bases). This CDR3 region has 17 residues. The germline V gene has CDR1 ENHRY and CDR2 SYGVKD. Trimming cost V 6 bases and J 6 bases, with 25 bases left between them. The CDR3: CAISPKGQQGWGDTQYF. The DNA of the CDR3 is TGTGCCATCAGCCCGAAGGGTCAACAGGGCTGGGGCGATACGCAGTATTTT.

The chain couples TRBV19 to TRBJ2-5, with D possibly TRBD2 on 5 matching bases. The CDR3 totals 13 residues. Germline V gives CDR1 LNHDA, CDR2 SQIVND (reference sequence). Trimming pared 3 bases from V and 7 bases from J, leaving 12 bases between. This CDR3 is CASSMEAPGTQYF. CDR3 coding DNA: TGTGCCAGTAGTATGGAGGCACCCGGGACCCAGTACTTC.

The rearrangement links TRBV2 to TRBJ1-5, with 10 bases matching TRBD1. J lost 6 bases, V lost 6 bases, and 14 bases had no gene match. The CDR3 runs 17 residues. The germline V gene encodes CDR1 SNHLY and CDR2 FYNNEI. The CDR3, as DNA: TGTGCCAGCAGAGGACCTCCGGGACAGGGGACGATTCAGCCCCAGCATTTT. Amino acid sequence: CASRGPPGQGTIQPQHF.

The gene calls are TRBV9 and TRBJ2-1, with D unclear. The CDR3 totals 13 residues. Trimming removed 4 bases from V and 2 bases from J, with 7 bases in between. Germline lookup yields CDR1 SGDLS and CDR2 YYNGEE. CDR3 loop: CASSRGTYNEQFF. DNA of the CDR3: TGTGCCAGCAGCCGCGGTACCTACAATGAGCAGTTCTTC.

This clone was picked up a small number of times. The rearrangement joins TRBV11-2 to TRBJ1-3; no reliable D call. V was pared by 4 bases and J by 0 bases, with 7 bases between. This CDR3 is built from 14 residues. The V gene's germline CDR1 is SGHAT and CDR2 FQNNGV. The CDR3 nucleotides are TGTGCCAGCAGCTCGCGTCTCTCTGGAAACACCATATATTTT. Encoded protein: CASSSRLSGNTIYF.